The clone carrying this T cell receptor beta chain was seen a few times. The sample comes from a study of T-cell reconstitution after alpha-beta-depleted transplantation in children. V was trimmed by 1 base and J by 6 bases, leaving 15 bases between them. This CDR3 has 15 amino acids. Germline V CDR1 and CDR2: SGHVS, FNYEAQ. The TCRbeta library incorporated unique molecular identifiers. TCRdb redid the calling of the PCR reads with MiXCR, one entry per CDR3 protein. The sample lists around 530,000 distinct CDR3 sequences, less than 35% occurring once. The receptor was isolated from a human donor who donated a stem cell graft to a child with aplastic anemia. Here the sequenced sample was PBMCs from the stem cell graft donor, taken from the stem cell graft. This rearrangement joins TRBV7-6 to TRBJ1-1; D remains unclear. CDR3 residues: CASSLGKARAPEAFF. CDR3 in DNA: TGTGCCAGCAGCTTAGGAAAGGCGAGGGCGCCTGAAGCTTTCTTT.